One and the same sample provided the 28 T cell receptor beta chains below, sequenced in a study of T cell repertoires in ileal Crohn's disease. TCRdb keeps only in-frame clones here, not all; method: immunoSEQ multiplex PCR. This table holds about 13,000 clones, 80% to 90% found once. Time point denoted: neoterminal ileum biopsy at postoperative endoscopy, about 6 months after surgery. The specimen was ileal tissue. The receptors were sampled from an adult with Crohn's disease.

The rearrangement links TRBV2 to TRBJ1-2; D is unresolved. Germline CDR1 SNHLY, CDR2 FYNNEI. CDR3 size: 15 residues. The V end lost 7 bases, the J end lost 8 bases, and 23 bases lay between the germline ends. This chain's CDR3 is CASIPSLSLVAGYTF. In nucleotides, the CDR3 is TGTGCCAGCATCCCCTCCCTGTCCTTAGTCGCCGGCTACACCTTC.

The V call is TRBV28, the J call TRBJ2-7; 7 nucleotides align to TRBD2. Germline CDR1 reads MDHEN; CDR2 reads SYDVKM. This CDR3 has 16 residues. Trimming removed 5 bases from V and 4 bases from J; junction bases left unmatched: 14. The CDR3 spells CASSNPPLGRRYEQYF. The CDR3 DNA reads TGTGCCAGCAGTAACCCCCCCCTCGGGAGGAGATACGAGCAGTACTTC.

The rearrangement links TRBV28 to TRBJ1-3, with D unresolved. Germline V gene data show CDR1 as MDHEN and CDR2 as SYDVKM. This CDR3 is 15 amino acids long. V gave up 7 bases and J gave up 0 bases, with 13 bases separating them. CDR3 sequence reads: CASKKSLSSGNTIYF. CDR3 DNA sequence: TGTGCCAGCAAAAAAAGTCTGAGCTCTGGAAACACCATATATTTT. The full variable domain, rest sourced from reference TRBV28 and TRBJ1-3, is DVKVTQSSRYLVKRTGEKVFLECVQDMDHENMFWYRQDPGLGLRLIYFSYDVKMKEKGDIPEGYSVSREKKERFSLILESASTNQTSMYLCASKKSLSSGNTIYFGEGSWLTVV.

The chain carries TRBV7-3 and TRBJ2-3; 7 bases fit TRBD2. The CDR3 covers 15 residues. CDR1 and CDR2 from the germline V gene are SGHTA and FQGTGA. The trim removed 3 bases at V and 3 bases at J, leaving 6 bases unmatched. The CDR3 nucleotides read TGTGCCAGCAGCTTGGCGGGGGACTCAACAGATACGCAGTATTTT. Protein sequence: CASSLAGDSTDTQYF.

This clone showed up just a few times. The chain couples TRBV27 to TRBJ2-7, with D perhaps TRBD1 (6 bases). CDR1 MNHEY and CDR2 SMNVEV come from the germline V gene (reference sequence). This CDR3 contains 15 residues. The germline V and J ends were trimmed by 5 bases and 1 base, with 15 bases remaining between them. CDR3 coding DNA: TGTGCCAGCAGTCAACGATCCGGACAGTCCTACGAGCAGTACTTC. This sequence encodes CASSQRSGQSYEQYF.

The rearrangement joins TRBV9 to TRBJ2-5, with 14 bases lining up with TRBD2. J gave up 3 bases and V 3 bases, and 7 bases lay outside the gene matches. Germline V gives CDR1 SGDLS, CDR2 YYNGEE. This CDR3 contains 17 residues. CDR3 residues: CASSGGTSGGQKETQYF. CDR3 DNA: TGTGCCAGCAGCGGGGGGACTAGCGGGGGCCAAAAAGAGACCCAGTACTTC.

The genes are TRBV28 and TRBJ1-1; perhaps TRBD1 as D (6 bases). Germline CDR1 and CDR2: MDHEN and SYDVKM. Trimming stripped 3 bases from V and 3 bases from J, with 8 bases between. CDR3 size: 13 residues. The CDR3 protein is CASSLAGDTEAFF. CDR3 nucleotides: TGTGCCAGCAGTTTGGCAGGGGACACTGAAGCTTTCTTT.

V gene TRBV29-1 combines with J gene TRBJ2-2; D gene unclear. CDR3 size: 12 residues. CDR1 SQVTM and CDR2 ANQGSEA come from the germline V gene. The V end was cut by 1 base, the J end by 6 bases, with 6 bases between. The CDR3 region has the DNA TGCAGCGTTGAAGGGCCCGCCGGGGAGCTGTTTTTT. It translates to CSVEGPAGELFF.

The chain is built from TRBV4-3 and TRBJ1-1, with D possibly being TRBD1 (6 bases). V shed 0 bases and J shed 1 base, with 6 bases lying between them. This CDR3 region has 14 residues. Germline values: CDR1 LGHNA, CDR2 YSLEER. In DNA form, the CDR3 reads TGCGCCAGCAGCCAAGAGGGGGCGAACACTGAAGCTTTCTTT. Translated: CASSQEGANTEAFF.

The chain links TRBV2 to TRBJ1-5, with D perhaps TRBD1 (6 bases). V dropped 3 bases and J dropped 6 bases, with 12 bases sitting between them. The CDR3 runs 14 residues. The germline gives CDR1 SNHLY, CDR2 FYNNEI. CDR3 amino acids: CASSETGWGQPQHF. CDR3 in DNA: TGTGCCAGCAGTGAGACAGGCTGGGGTCAGCCCCAGCATTTT.

The chain is built from TRBV6-6 and TRBJ2-5; 8 bases match TRBD1. This CDR3 has 16 amino acids. V lost 6 bases, J lost 1 base, and 10 bases stayed unmatched. Germline CDR1 and CDR2: MNHNY and SVGAGI (reference sequence). The CDR3 coding sequence is TGTGCCAGCAGCCGGCCCGGACAGGGTACCCAAGAGACCCAGTACTTC. The encoded protein is CASSRPGQGTQETQYF.

The chain combines TRBV6-1 with TRBJ1-6; D is possibly TRBD1 (6 bases). Germline V gene data show CDR1 as MNHNS and CDR2 as SASEGT. V lost 8 bases and J 10 bases, leaving 9 bases between the germline ends. The CDR3 spans 11 residues. DNA of the CDR3: TGTGCCAGCTCAACAGGGTCACCCCTCCACTTT. Its protein is CASSTGSPLHF.

The chain uses TRBV7-6 and TRBJ2-5, with TRBD2 matching over 7 bases. Germline trimming cut 0 bases from V and 2 bases from J; bases unmatched to any gene: 9. The V gene's germline CDR1 is SGHVS and CDR2 FNYEAQ. The CDR3 loop spans 17 amino acids. CDR3 region: CASSLAGEGLSQETQYF. For the CDR3, the DNA is TGTGCCAGCAGCTTAGCGGGGGAGGGGCTTAGTCAAGAGACCCAGTACTTC.

This rearrangement joins TRBV4-2 to TRBJ2-5; 8 bases map to TRBD2. V gave up 4 bases and J gave up 4 bases; unmatched junction bases: 8. Germline CDR1 and CDR2: LGHNA and YNFKEQ. The CDR3 contains 15 residues. The CDR3 is CASSPVGGDLETQYF. CDR3 sequence (DNA): TGTGCCAGCAGCCCGGTCGGGGGGGATCTAGAGACCCAGTACTTC.

This clone has just a few counts. The chain has TRBV9 and TRBJ1-6; D gene uncertain. The germline V and J ends were trimmed by 0 bases and 8 bases, with 9 bases remaining between them. This CDR3 comprises 14 residues. CDR1 and CDR2 (germline): SGDLS, YYNGEE. CDR3 in DNA: TGTGCCAGCAGCGTAGATGTCAGTGATTCACCCCTCCACTTT. Protein product: CASSVDVSDSPLHF. The entire variable domain, with the rest obtained from reference TRBV9 and TRBJ1-6, is as follows: DSGVTQTPKHLITATGQRVTLRCSPRSGDLSVYWYQQSLDQGLQFLIQYYNGEERAKGNILERFSAQQFPDLHSELNLSSLELGDSALYFCASSVDVSDSPLHFGNGTRLTVT.

The V gene is TRBV7-2, the J gene TRBJ1-3; D gene uncertain. Germline-derived CDR1 and CDR2 are SGHTA and FQGNSA. Trimming shortened V by 1 base and J by 0 bases, and 7 bases separated the two germline ends. The length of the CDR3 is 15 residues. The CDR3 loop is CASSLGVISGNTIYF. The CDR3 bases are TGTGCCAGCAGCTTAGGAGTGATCTCTGGAAACACCATATATTTT.

The chain couples TRBV29-1 to TRBJ2-5; D is unresolved. TRBJ2-7 explains the end of the DNA better; the J call may be wrong. The CDR3 covers 15 residues. Germline V lookup: CDR1 SQVTM, CDR2 ANQGSEA. The CDR3 coding sequence is TGCAGCGTTGAGGCTCGCAAACAGAGCTCCTACGAGCAGTACTTC. Translated: CSVEARKQSSYEQYF.

The chain employs TRBV9 and TRBJ2-3; weak D call: TRBD2 (5 bases). CDR1 and CDR2 (germline): SGDLS, YYNGEE. With 4 bases removed from V and 3 bases from J, the gap between germline ends came to 21 bases. The CDR3 consists of 17 residues. The CDR3, as DNA: TGTGCCAGCAGCCCAGGCCGGGTGGGCGAGCGGACAGATACGCAGTATTTT. As protein: CASSPGRVGERTDTQYF.

The chain couples TRBV6-1 to TRBJ1-3; perhaps TRBD1 as D (6 bases). CDR3 length: 13 amino acids. Trimming pared 0 bases from V and 9 bases from J, leaving 9 bases between. Germline CDR1 is MNHNS and CDR2 is SASEGT. CDR3 in amino acids: CASSEATRGTIYF. The CDR3 coding sequence is TGTGCCAGCAGTGAAGCCACCAGGGGCACCATATATTTT.

There are a few counts of this clone. CDR3 in amino acids: CASSVRQGAQPQHF. The CDR3, as DNA: TGTGCCAGCAGTGTCAGGCAGGGGGCTCAGCCCCAGCATTTT. This chain uses TRBV2 with TRBJ1-5; 8 positions agree with TRBD1. Trimming removed 4 bases from V and 6 bases from J; junction bases left unmatched: 5. In germline, CDR1 is SNHLY, CDR2 FYNNEI. The CDR3 is 14 amino acids.

The genes are TRBV19 and TRBJ1-2; 8 bases align to TRBD1. In germline, CDR1 is LNHDA, CDR2 SQIVND (reference sequence). The CDR3 is 13 amino acids. With 4 bases clipped from V and 3 bases from J, the junction kept 1 base outside the gene matches. The CDR3 nucleotides are TGTGCCAGTAGTACAGGGGGCGACTATGGCTACACCTTC. Protein product: CASSTGGDYGYTF.

The chain uses TRBV28 and TRBJ2-1; possible D gene TRBD2, 5 bases. Germline CDR1 reads MDHEN; CDR2 reads SYDVKM. This CDR3 region has 14 residues. V shed 5 bases and J shed 3 bases, with 11 bases lying between them. The CDR3 DNA follows: TGTGCCAGCAGTCGACTACAAAACTACAATGAGCAGTTCTTC. It yields the protein CASSRLQNYNEQFF. Using reference TRBV28 and TRBJ2-1 for the parts outside the CDR3, the full variable domain is DVKVTQSSRYLVKRTGEKVFLECVQDMDHENMFWYRQDPGLGLRLIYFSYDVKMKEKGDIPEGYSVSREKKERFSLILESASTNQTSMYLCASSRLQNYNEQFFGPGTRLTVL.

This sequence joins TRBV30 and TRBJ2-1; possibly TRBD2 for D (6 bases). This CDR3 has 16 amino acids. Germline CDR1 GTSNPN, CDR2 SVGIG (reference sequence). The V end lost 0 bases, the J end lost 0 bases, and 12 bases lay between the germline ends. CDR3 DNA sequence: TGTGCCTGGAGTGTACGGAGCGGGCACTCCTACAATGAGCAGTTCTTC. Translation: CAWSVRSGHSYNEQFF.

The V call is TRBV6-5, the J call TRBJ1-1, with 11 bases fitting TRBD1. V shed 5 bases, J shed 8 bases, and the junction held 7 bases outside the gene matches. The germline CDR1 and CDR2 sequences are MNHEY and SVGAGI. The CDR3 totals 14 residues. CDR3 in amino acids: CASSPGTGGSEAFF. DNA of the CDR3: TGTGCCAGCAGTCCCGGGACAGGGGGTTCGGAAGCTTTCTTT.

CDR3 amino acids: CATSKPTGGAGYTF. The CDR3 coding sequence is TGTGCCACCAGCAAACCGACAGGGGGGGCTGGCTACACCTTC. This chain connects TRBV15 to TRBJ1-2; 9 bases align to TRBD1. This CDR3 is 14 amino acids long. Trimming removed 4 bases from V and 7 bases from J; junction bases left unmatched: 7. Germline V lookup: CDR1 LNHNV, CDR2 YYDKDF (reference sequence).

The chain links TRBV27 to TRBJ2-3; 12 bases agree with TRBD2. The CDR3 spans 16 residues. J lost 6 bases, V lost 2 bases, and 6 bases had no gene match. CDR1 is MNHEY and CDR2 is SMNVEV in the germline V gene (reference sequence). In DNA form, the CDR3 reads TGTGCCAGCAGTTTACTCGGACTAGCGGGAAGCGATACGCAGTATTTT. It yields the protein CASSLLGLAGSDTQYF.

This chain links TRBV7-9 with TRBJ2-3, with 8 nucleotides matching TRBD2. The CDR3 covers 18 residues. With V trimmed by 5 bases and J by 5 bases, 18 bases remained unmatched. CDR1 and CDR2 (germline): SEHNR, FQNEAQ (reference sequence). CDR3 in DNA: TGTGCCAGCAGCCCAGGTCCCCGGACTAGCAGGAACCTAGATACGCAGTATTTT. Protein: CASSPGPRTSRNLDTQYF. The complete variable domain, with remaining parts taken from reference TRBV7-9 and TRBJ2-3, reads DTGVSQNPRHKITKRGQNVTFRCDPISEHNRLYWYRQTLGQGPEFLTYFQNEAQLEKSRLLSDRFSAERPKGSFSTLEIQRTEQGDSAMYLCASSPGPRTSRNLDTQYFGPGTRLTVL.

In DNA form, the CDR3 reads TGTGCCAGCAGCTTCCCGGGACTAGCGGGAGAGACCCAGTACTTC. This sequence encodes CASSFPGLAGETQYF. J is TRBJ2-5 and V is TRBV5-4; 12 nucleotides align to TRBD2. With V trimmed by 2 bases and J by 4 bases, 3 bases remained unmatched. Germline V lookup: CDR1 SGHNT, CDR2 YYREEE (reference sequence). The CDR3 is 15 residues long. Supplemented by reference TRBV5-4 and TRBJ2-5, the full variable domain reads ETGVTQSPTHLIKTRGQQVTLRCSSQSGHNTVSWYQQALGQGPQFIFQYYREEENGRGNFPPRFSGLQFPNYSSELNVNALELDDSALYLCASSFPGLAGETQYFGPGTRLLVL.